One and the same sample provided the 28 T cell receptor beta chains below, sequenced in a study of blood T cell repertoires in COVID-19. TCRdb keeps only in-frame clones here, not all; method: immunoSEQ multiplex PCR. Among roughly 280,000 clones listed, approximately 90% were seen once. Sequencing used PBMCs or T cells enriched from blood (not recorded which). The receptors stem from a woman between 25 and 40 years old with acute COVID-19.

The chain employs TRBV19 and TRBJ1-1; D might be TRBD1 (6 bases). Looked up from germline, CDR1 is LNHDA and CDR2 is SQIVND (reference sequence). V lost 7 bases to trimming and J lost 1 base, with 16 bases between them. The CDR3 runs 15 residues. The CDR3 is CASTDVGGGNTEAFF. DNA for the CDR3: TGTGCCAGTACCGACGTAGGGGGGGGGAACACTGAAGCTTTCTTT. The whole variable domain, remainder taken from reference TRBV19 and TRBJ1-1, is DGGITQSPKYLFRKEGQNVTLSCEQNLNHDAMYWYRQDPGQGLRLIYYSQIVNDFQKGDIAEGYSVSREKKESFPLTVTSAQKNPTAFYLCASTDVGGGNTEAFFGQGTRLTVV.

The J gene is TRBJ1-1, the V gene TRBV20-1; D is uncertain. The CDR3 is made up of 11 amino acids. Germline CDR1 is DFQATT and CDR2 is SNEGSKA (reference sequence). V lost 2 bases, J lost 8 bases, and 9 bases lay in between. This CDR3 is CSARRTVEAFF. The CDR3 region has the DNA TGCAGTGCTAGAAGAACGGTAGAAGCTTTCTTT.

V is TRBV3-1 (or the pseudogene TRBV3-2) and J is TRBJ1-4; D ambiguous. The CDR3 has 13 residues. V was pared by 1 base and J by 7 bases, with 7 bases between. Germline CDR1 is LGHDT and CDR2 is YNNKEL (reference sequence). The CDR3 DNA sequence: TGTGCCAGCAGCCAAGTTGAGGGTGAAAAACTGTTTTTT. Translating it yields CASSQVEGEKLFF.

This sequence joins TRBV5-3 and TRBJ2-1; the match to TRBD2 covers 9 bases. TRBV5-3 is labeled an ORF, and its function is uncertain. CDR3 size: 18 residues. Trimming cost V 5 bases and J 5 bases; bases outside gene matches: 17. In DNA form, the CDR3 reads TGTGCCAGAAGGTTGTATCCCTCCGGGACTAGCTTAGACAATGAGCAGTTCTTC. Its protein product is CARRLYPSGTSLDNEQFF.

The rearrangement links TRBV28 to TRBJ2-1; D unclear. This CDR3 is 14 amino acids long. Trimming stripped 1 base from V and 2 bases from J, with 6 bases between. CDR1 is MDHEN, CDR2 SYDVKM, per germline. Here the CDR3 DNA reads TGTGCCAGCAGTTTATTGGGCACCTACAATGAGCAGTTCTTC. Translation gives CASSLLGTYNEQFF.

This clone came up a few times. This sequence joins TRBV7-2 and TRBJ2-1; D possibly corresponds to TRBD2 (7 bases). The V end was cut by 5 bases, the J end by 0 bases, with 14 bases between. The CDR3 has 16 amino acids. From germline, CDR1 is SGHTA and CDR2 FQGNSA. CDR3 DNA sequence: TGTGCCAGCAGCGGGGGGGGCGGGACCTCCTACAATGAGCAGTTCTTC. It yields the protein CASSGGGGTSYNEQFF.

The chain recombines TRBV28 with TRBJ1-1; D is unresolved. The CDR3 is 13 amino acids. V was pared by 3 bases and J by 1 base, with 6 bases between. CDR1 and CDR2 (germline): MDHEN, SYDVKM. Written as DNA, the CDR3 is TGTGCCAGCAGTTTTTCGGGGAACACTGAAGCTTTCTTT. Protein product: CASSFSGNTEAFF.

The chain couples TRBV24-1 to TRBJ2-5, with TRBD2 identical over 10 bases. The CDR3 runs 15 residues. The junction had 4 bases not matched to a gene; V was cut back by 2 bases and J by 5 bases. The V gene's germline CDR1 is KGHDR and CDR2 SFDVKD. In DNA form, the CDR3 reads TGTGCCACCAGTGATTGGGGGACTAGCGAGGAGACCCAGTACTTC. As protein: CATSDWGTSEETQYF.

The J gene is TRBJ2-2, the V gene TRBV5-5; a possible D gene is TRBD2 (6 bases). Per germline, CDR1 SGHKS and CDR2 YYEKEE (reference sequence). This CDR3 comprises 17 residues. The V gene lost 1 base and the J gene lost 0 bases, with 13 bases spanning the gap. The CDR3 nucleotides are TGTGCCAGCAGCTTGTTTTCGGGGGACGCGAACACCGGGGAGCTGTTTTTT. Protein: CASSLFSGDANTGELFF.

The chain combines TRBV5-4 with TRBJ2-2; TRBD2 matches at 10 bases. J was trimmed by 6 bases and V by 4 bases; bases with no gene match: 9. Germline CDR1 reads SGHNT; CDR2 reads YYREEE (reference sequence). The CDR3 covers 16 residues. CDR3 loop: CASSRGLAGVAGELFF. CDR3 coding DNA: TGTGCCAGCAGCCGGGGGCTAGCGGGAGTCGCCGGGGAGCTGTTTTTT.

The rearrangement joins TRBV24-1 to TRBJ1-2, with 7 bases fitting TRBD1. This CDR3 comprises 13 residues. The germline gives CDR1 KGHDR, CDR2 SFDVKD. V dropped 0 bases and J dropped 6; count of bases not matched to a gene: 0. CDR3 amino acids: CATSDLGTDGYTF. CDR3 nucleotides: TGTGCCACCAGTGATTTGGGGACAGATGGCTACACCTTC.

The chain employs TRBV19 and TRBJ2-2; TRBD2 aligns across 7 bases. Germline V gene lookup returns CDR1 LNHDA and CDR2 SQIVND (reference sequence). The CDR3 has 16 residues. The J segment lost 4 bases and the V segment lost 6 bases, leaving 11 bases of the junction unmatched. For the CDR3, the DNA is TGTGCCAGTAGCCTTAGGACTAGTCCAGGCACCGGGGAGCTGTTTTTT. The encoded protein is CASSLRTSPGTGELFF.

The rearrangement joins TRBV4-1 to TRBJ2-7; tentative D call: TRBD2 (6 bases). Per the germline V gene, CDR1 is MGHRA and CDR2 is YSYEKL. Trimming left V 5 bases short and J 0 bases short, with 14 bases between. This CDR3 has 15 residues. The chain's CDR3 is CASSSNSAGSYEQYF. CDR3 nucleotides: TGCGCCAGCAGCTCTAACTCAGCGGGCTCCTACGAGCAGTACTTC.

The rearrangement links TRBV28 to TRBJ2-1; 8 bases match TRBD2. Trimming removed 3 bases from V and 4 bases from J; junction bases left unmatched: 17. The CDR3 runs to 19 residues. Germline CDR1 and CDR2: MDHEN and SYDVKM. CDR3 loop: CASSFAAGRAGRYYNEQFF. In DNA form, the CDR3 reads TGTGCCAGCAGTTTCGCCGCCGGGAGGGCGGGTAGGTATTACAATGAGCAGTTCTTC.

The V and J genes are TRBV27 and TRBJ1-1, with a possible D match to TRBD1 (6 bases). This CDR3 has 16 residues. V was clipped by 7 bases and J by 1 base, with 19 bases between them. The germline V gene has CDR1 MNHEY and CDR2 SMNVEV (reference sequence). Written as DNA, the CDR3 is TGTGCCAGCAAACAGGGAGTCTCGTTAGGGAACACTGAAGCTTTCTTT. Protein product: CASKQGVSLGNTEAFF.

The chain joins TRBV9 to TRBJ1-6; TRBD1 aligns across 8 bases. V trimming: 4 bases; J trimming: 8 bases; junction bases outside the gene matches: 8. The CDR3 runs 15 residues. Germline CDR1 reads SGDLS; CDR2 reads YYNGEE. CDR3 sequence reads: CASSPMQGADSPLHF. CDR3 nucleotide sequence: TGTGCCAGCAGCCCAATGCAGGGGGCAGATTCACCCCTCCACTTT.

The gene calls are TRBV4-1 and TRBJ2-7; 8 nucleotides align to TRBD1. This CDR3 is 15 amino acids long. Per the germline V gene, CDR1 is MGHRA and CDR2 is YSYEKL. After removal of 2 bases from V and 1 base from J, the junction contained 4 bases not matched to a gene. Written as DNA, the CDR3 is TGCGCCAGCAGCCAACCCCGGGACAGGTCCTACGAGCAGTACTTC. It specifies CASSQPRDRSYEQYF.

The V call is TRBV6-5, the J call TRBJ1-4; D may be TRBD1 (6 bases). Germline CDR1 MNHEY, CDR2 SVGAGI. V was pared by 6 bases and J by 4 bases, with 12 bases between. The CDR3 runs to 14 residues. CDR3 loop: CASSPGHLNEKLFF. Written as DNA, the CDR3 is TGTGCCAGCAGCCCGGGACACCTTAATGAAAAACTGTTTTTT.

This clone was detected only once. J is TRBJ2-7 and V is TRBV5-6; 14 nucleotides agree with TRBD2. V gave up 4 bases and J gave up 3 bases; unmatched junction bases: 3. The CDR3 is 15 residues long. Germline loops: CDR1 SGHDT, CDR2 YYEEEE. This CDR3 is CASSRGLAGDYEQYF. Here the CDR3 DNA reads TGTGCCAGCAGCCGGGGACTAGCGGGAGACTACGAGCAGTACTTC.

The V call is TRBV10-3, the J call TRBJ1-5; maybe TRBD1 (5 bases). The V gene lost 0 bases and the J gene lost 6 bases, with 12 bases spanning the gap. This CDR3 spans 15 amino acids. CDR1 ENHRY and CDR2 SYGVKD come from the germline V gene. This CDR3 is CAISESPGQGQPQHF. The DNA for the CDR3 is TGTGCCATCAGTGAGTCACCAGGGCAAGGTCAGCCCCAGCATTTT.

J is TRBJ2-2 and V is TRBV7-3, with a weak D call TRBD2 (5 bases). CDR1 and CDR2 from the germline V gene are SGHTA and FQGTGA. V was trimmed by 4 bases and J by 1 base, leaving 13 bases between them. The CDR3 covers 16 residues. CDR3 amino acids: CASSSVDRGNTGELFF. In DNA form, the CDR3 reads TGTGCCAGCAGCTCCGTAGATCGGGGGAACACCGGGGAGCTGTTTTTT.

The chain is built from TRBV14 and TRBJ2-7, with 9 bases lining up with TRBD1. The J segment lost 4 bases and the V segment lost 2 bases, leaving 9 bases of the junction unmatched. Germline lookup yields CDR1 SGHDN and CDR2 FVKESK. The CDR3 runs 16 residues. CDR3 sequence: CASSQPTGTGFYEQYF. The DNA for the CDR3 is TGTGCCAGCAGCCAACCCACCGGGACAGGGTTTTACGAGCAGTACTTC.

This clone was recorded once. The J gene is TRBJ2-1, the V gene TRBV25-1; no firm D call. V was shortened by 5 bases and J by 6 bases, with 8 bases between the two germline ends. Germline CDR1 reads MGHDK; CDR2 reads SYGVNS. The CDR3 sequence is 12 residues long. CDR3 nucleotide sequence: TGTGCCAGCAGTAGGTCTAGCAATGAGCAGTTCTTC. Its protein product is CASSRSSNEQFF.

The V call is TRBV5-6, the J call TRBJ2-7; 12 positions match TRBD2. Germline CDR1 and CDR2: SGHDT and YYEEEE. The CDR3 runs to 16 residues. V lost 0 bases and J lost 0; bases outside the gene matches: 1. CDR3 sequence: CASSLASGRASYEQYF. The CDR3 DNA reads as TGTGCCAGCAGCTTGGCTAGCGGGAGGGCCTCCTACGAGCAGTACTTC.

The chain combines TRBV9 with TRBJ2-4, with D possibly matching TRBD1 (7 bases). The germline gives CDR1 SGDLS, CDR2 YYNGEE. The V and J ends lost 0 bases and 8 bases respectively, with 15 bases between them. The CDR3 is 15 residues long. CDR3 nucleotides: TGTGCCAGCAGCGTAGTAGGTGGAGGGGGCGACATTCAGTACTTC. Encoded protein: CASSVVGGGGDIQYF.

The J gene is TRBJ1-2, the V gene TRBV6-4; maybe TRBD1 (6 bases). There are 15 residues in the CDR3. Germline assignment: CDR1 MRHNA and CDR2 SNTAGT. Trimming took off 1 base at V and 4 bases at J, with 13 bases between the two ends. The CDR3 sequence: CASSDWGRGGYGYTF. CDR3 in DNA: TGTGCCAGCAGTGACTGGGGCAGGGGCGGCTATGGCTACACCTTC.

This chain's CDR3 is CASSVRTGANTGELFF. DNA of the CDR3: TGTGCCAGCAGCGTGCGGACAGGGGCGAACACCGGGGAGCTGTTTTTT. The chain carries TRBV5-5 and TRBJ2-2; 9 bases match TRBD1. There are 16 residues in the CDR3. The V gene's germline CDR1 is SGHKS and CDR2 YYEKEE (reference sequence). The trim removed 4 bases at V and 0 bases at J, leaving 4 bases unmatched.

This clone was seen just once. The chain links TRBV28 to TRBJ2-7, with 10 bases matching TRBD1. Trimming removed 6 bases from V and 9 bases from J; junction bases left unmatched: 11. Germline-derived CDR1 and CDR2 are MDHEN and SYDVKM. This CDR3 is built from 14 residues. Here the CDR3 DNA reads TGTGCCAGCAGCTGGGACAGGGGCGACAACCGGCAGTACTTC. Translated: CASSWDRGDNRQYF.